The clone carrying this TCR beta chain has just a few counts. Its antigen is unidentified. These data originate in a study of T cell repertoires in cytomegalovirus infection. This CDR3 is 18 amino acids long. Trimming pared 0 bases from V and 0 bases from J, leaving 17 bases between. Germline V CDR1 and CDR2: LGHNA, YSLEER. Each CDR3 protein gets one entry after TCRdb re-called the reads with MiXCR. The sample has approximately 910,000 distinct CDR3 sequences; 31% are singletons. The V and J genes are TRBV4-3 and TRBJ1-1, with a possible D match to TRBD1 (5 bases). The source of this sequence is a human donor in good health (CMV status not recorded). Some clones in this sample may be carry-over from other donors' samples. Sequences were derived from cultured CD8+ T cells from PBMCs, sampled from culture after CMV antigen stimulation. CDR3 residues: CASSQEFNGAGLNTEAFF. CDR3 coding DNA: TGCGCCAGCAGCCAAGAGTTCAACGGGGCAGGCCTGAACACTGAAGCTTTCTTT.